These 19 T cell receptor beta chains were all obtained from the same sample, sequenced in a study of T-cell memory formation after mild COVID-19 (dated by TCRdb to the early 2020s). The library was generated by 5' RACE. The sample was run on an Illumina NovaSeq 6000. Clones were called with MiXCR by TCRdb after fastp trimmed the public reads at Q25, and only in-frame beta chains were retained. Rows with a matching CDR3 protein are joined into one entry that keeps the most common DNA and genes. In this sample the table shows about 100,000 distinct CDR3 sequences, approximately 15% of which occur a single time. The leading ten clones occupy roughly 40% of the sample. The sample taken for sequencing was PBMCs or a T cell subset sorted from them (not recorded which). The receptors shown here come from a man in his late teens or twenties who had mild COVID-19 (a few samples of this study predate the infection). The sample titles of this study are shuffled in the database, so cell type and time point are left out; the donor was told from shared clones.

This clonotype was detected ten times or more. The rearrangement uses TRBV7-3 and TRBJ2-1, with D uncertain. The V end was cut by 5 bases, the J end by 7 bases, with 12 bases between. Per germline, CDR1 SGHTA and CDR2 FQGTGA. The CDR3 loop spans 13 amino acids. The CDR3 DNA is TGTGCCAGCAGCAAACACGTCTTAAATGAGCAGTTCTTC. This encodes CASSKHVLNEQFF.

The rearrangement links TRBV9 to TRBJ2-3; TRBD2 aligns across 8 bases. The J segment lost 0 bases and the V segment lost 4 bases, leaving 10 bases of the junction unmatched. The CDR3 extends over 17 amino acids. Germline V gene data show CDR1 as SGDLS and CDR2 as YYNGEE. The chain's CDR3 is CASSPRGSGGSTDTQYF. In DNA, the CDR3 is TGTGCCAGCAGCCCGAGAGGGAGCGGGGGTAGCACAGATACGCAGTATTTT.

The gene calls are TRBV7-2 and TRBJ1-4; D may be TRBD1 (5 bases). Trimming stripped 2 bases from V and 0 bases from J, with 10 bases between. Germline loops: CDR1 SGHTA, CDR2 FQGNSA. This CDR3 is built from 16 residues. For the CDR3, the DNA is TGTGCCAGCAGCTTACTTACAGGAGCAACTAATGAAAAACTGTTTTTT. This gives the protein CASSLLTGATNEKLFF.

The chain uses TRBV5-1 and TRBJ1-1; 9 bases map to TRBD1. The CDR3 length is 15 residues. Trimming at V came to 4 bases and at J to 0 bases, leaving 4 bases not matched to a gene. Germline loops: CDR1 SGHRS, CDR2 YFSETQ. The CDR3 nucleotides read TGCGCCAGCAGCGGGGGGACAGGGATGAACACTGAAGCTTTCTTT. Translating it yields CASSGGTGMNTEAFF. The complete variable domain, with remaining parts taken from reference TRBV5-1 and TRBJ1-1, reads KAGVTQTPRYLIKTRGQQVTLSCSPISGHRSVSWYQQTPGQGLQFLFEYFSETQRNKGNFPGRFSGRQFSNSRSEMNVSTLELGDSALYLCASSGGTGMNTEAFFGQGTRLTVV.

This clonotype has more than one count but fewer than ten. The chain has TRBV4-1 and TRBJ2-2, with 7 nucleotides matching TRBD2. V lost 7 bases and J lost 4; bases outside the gene matches: 12. This CDR3 is 16 amino acids long. Germline loops: CDR1 MGHRA, CDR2 YSYEKL. For the CDR3, the DNA is TGCGCCAGCACACTACCGCGGGGGTGGGGCACCGGGGAGCTGTTTTTT. It translates to CASTLPRGWGTGELFF.

The V call is TRBV6-5, the J call TRBJ1-6; D unresolved. Looked up from germline, CDR1 is MNHEY and CDR2 is SVGAGI. This CDR3 contains 16 residues. V lost 4 bases to trimming and J lost 0 bases, with 10 bases between them. The DNA for the CDR3 is TGTGCCAGCAGTTTAGTCCGGGACTCCTATAATTCACCCCTCCACTTT. Translation: CASSLVRDSYNSPLHF.

For this clonotype: An end of the junction does not agree with germline; a read error may underlie this. V and J are TRBV12-3 or TRBV12-4 and TRBJ1-1; maybe TRBD1 (5 bases). The CDR3 is made up of 9 amino acids. The CDR3 DNA reads TGTACAGGACGGGGGGAAGATTTCTTT. Translated, it gives CTGRGEDFF.

This clonotype was found a few times. J is TRBJ1-1 and V is TRBV11-2, with D uncertain. CDR3 length: 17 amino acids. Trimming removed 3 bases at V and 2 bases at J, with 19 bases between. CDR1 and CDR2 from the germline V gene are SGHAT and FQNNGV. The CDR3 DNA is TGTGCCAGCAGCTTTCCCGGCAGAGGGAGATTTAACACTGAAGCTTTCTTT. Translating it yields CASSFPGRGRFNTEAFF.

This clonotype came up a few times. V gene TRBV7-9 combines with J gene TRBJ2-1, with 15 bases lining up with TRBD2. The CDR3 has 16 amino acids. The V gene's germline CDR1 is SEHNR and CDR2 FQNEAQ (reference sequence). Unmatched junction bases numbered 6, after V lost 5 bases and J lost 7 bases. The CDR3 spells CASSKLGTSGGNEQFF. The CDR3, as DNA: TGTGCCAGCAGCAAGCTAGGGACTAGCGGGGGGAATGAGCAGTTCTTC.

V usage is TRBV4-3 and J usage is TRBJ2-3; 9 bases are shared with TRBD2. Trimming removed 1 base from V and 1 base from J; junction bases left unmatched: 12. CDR1 and CDR2 from the germline V gene are LGHNA and YSLEER. CDR3 length: 19 residues. The CDR3 region is CASSQGGFRRGGRTDTQYF. The CDR3 nucleotides are TGCGCCAGCAGCCAAGGGGGATTTCGGCGGGGGGGCCGCACAGATACGCAGTATTTT.

This clonotype has a count of ten or more. The V call is TRBV4-2, the J call TRBJ2-2, with D possibly being TRBD2 (5 bases). V was pared by 1 base and J by 7 bases, with 16 bases between. CDR3 size: 16 residues. The germline V gene has CDR1 LGHNA and CDR2 YNFKEQ. In nucleotides, the CDR3 is TGTGCCAGCAGCCAAGTCACCAGCAGCGGAGGCGGGGAGCTGTTTTTT. Residues: CASSQVTSSGGGELFF.

This clonotype was observed a few times. V gene TRBV6-1 combines with J gene TRBJ1-1; 8 nucleotides agree with TRBD1. This CDR3 region has 15 residues. Losses at the gene ends were 6 bases for V and 4 bases for J; bases not matched to a gene: 10. Germline V gives CDR1 MNHNS, CDR2 SASEGT. CDR3 region: CASRTQGATVTEAFF. The CDR3 nucleotides read TGTGCCAGCAGGACCCAGGGGGCTACGGTCACTGAAGCTTTCTTT.

This clonotype was seen many times. The chain uses TRBV12-3 or TRBV12-4 and TRBJ1-1; weak D call: TRBD1 (5 bases). The CDR3 runs 14 residues. The V and J ends lost 5 bases and 0 bases respectively, with 10 bases between them. The CDR3 region is CASSPWGVNTEAFF. The CDR3 DNA reads TGTGCCAGCAGTCCATGGGGGGTGAACACTGAAGCTTTCTTT.

The chain couples TRBV6-5 to TRBJ1-1; D gene ambiguous. V shed 2 bases and J shed 1 base, with 11 bases lying between them. The CDR3 loop spans 15 amino acids. Germline CDR1 is MNHEY and CDR2 is SVGAGI. The CDR3 bases are TGTGCCAGCAGTTACGCCGGACCGAAGAACACTGAAGCTTTCTTT. Its protein product is CASSYAGPKNTEAFF.

The rearrangement uses TRBV6-5 and TRBJ2-3; no clear D gene. This CDR3 is 14 amino acids long. Germline assignment: CDR1 MNHEY and CDR2 SVGAGI. V was trimmed by 2 bases and J by 3 bases, leaving 9 bases between them. CDR3 residues: CASSYVEGTDTQYF. Here the CDR3 DNA reads TGTGCCAGCAGTTACGTCGAAGGAACAGATACGCAGTATTTT.

The chain couples TRBV5-8 to TRBJ2-1; TRBD1 aligns across 9 bases. The CDR3 has 14 amino acids. Germline V lookup: CDR1 SGHTS, CDR2 YDEGEE. V lost 2 bases, J lost 4 bases, and 1 base stayed unmatched. The CDR3 region is CASSLQGAYNEQFF. The CDR3 DNA sequence: TGTGCCAGCAGCTTACAGGGGGCTTACAATGAGCAGTTCTTC.

The gene calls are TRBV5-1 and TRBJ2-7; D is ambiguous. Germline CDR1 SGHRS, CDR2 YFSETQ. The V and J ends lost 2 bases and 3 bases respectively, with 12 bases between them. The CDR3 consists of 14 residues. For the CDR3, the DNA is TGCGCCAGCAGCTTACGGCAGGCTGACTACGAGCAGTACTTC. Translation: CASSLRQADYEQYF.

There are many counts of this clonotype. This rearrangement joins TRBV12-3 or TRBV12-4 to TRBJ2-2; no clear D. CDR3 size: 15 residues. Trimming left V 5 bases short and J 4 bases short, with 14 bases between. The CDR3 sequence: CASSQSVSTTGELFF. The CDR3 DNA sequence: TGTGCCAGCAGTCAATCGGTATCTACCACCGGGGAGCTGTTTTTT.

Ten or more counts support this clonotype. This rearrangement joins TRBV6-6 to TRBJ2-7, with 12 bases identical to TRBD2. The V gene's germline CDR1 is MNHNY and CDR2 SVGAGI (reference sequence). The CDR3 length is 14 residues. J lost 4 bases, V lost 6 bases, and 4 bases had no gene match. The CDR3 coding sequence is TGTGCCAGCAGAAGCACTAGCGGGGGGTACGAGCAGTACGTC. This sequence encodes CASRSTSGGYEQYV.